These 28 T cell receptor beta chains were sequenced from one sample in a study of memory CD4+ T cells and cytomegalovirus serostatus (dated by TCRdb to between 2018 and 2020). A FACSAria II was used to sort memory CD4+ T cells, defined as single viable CD3+CD4+CD8-CD45RO+ cells. Library creation used the immunoSEQ multiplex PCR assay. In TCRdb, the immuneACCESS table is reduced to in-frame sequences with V and J assigned. These tables do not hold every clone; where another copy was compared, an unresolved V gene accounts for under half, and the others remain unexplained. For this sample the table gives over 65,000 clones, of which about 73% were detected only once. Together, the top ten hold just over 2.5% of the sample. Material: memory CD4+ T cells from blood. The receptors were sampled from an adult in good health and CMV-seropositive.

This clone was seen a single time. The chain joins TRBV13 to TRBJ1-1; 7 bases match TRBD1. The germline V gene encodes CDR1 PRHDT and CDR2 FYEKMQ (reference sequence). Trimming at V came to 4 bases and at J to 6 bases, leaving 8 bases not matched to a gene. The CDR3 spans 14 residues. CDR3 coding DNA: TGTGCCAGCAGCTACGACAGGGTGCGCGCTGAAGCTTTCTTT. Its protein is CASSYDRVRAEAFF.

CDR3 sequence: CASSYSTSGGAGEQYF. The DNA of the CDR3 is TGTGCCAGCAGTTACTCGACTAGCGGGGGGGCCGGGGAGCAGTACTTC. This chain connects TRBV6-6 to TRBJ2-7, with 14 positions matching TRBD2. After removal of 0 bases from V and 7 bases from J, the junction contained 5 bases not matched to a gene. The germline V gene encodes CDR1 MNHNY and CDR2 SVGAGI (reference sequence). CDR3 length: 16 amino acids.

This rearrangement joins TRBV11-2 to TRBJ1-5, with 7 nucleotides matching TRBD1. Germline CDR1 is SGHAT and CDR2 is FQNNGV. The V gene end was trimmed by 1 base and the J gene end by 5 bases; junction bases not matched to a gene: 5. The CDR3 spans 15 residues. CDR3 nucleotide sequence: TGTGCCAGCAGCTTAGGACAGGGAAGTCATCAGCCCCAGCATTTT. Translation gives CASSLGQGSHQPQHF.

This rearrangement joins TRBV11-3 to TRBJ2-2, with D possibly TRBD2 on 5 matching bases. This CDR3 has 17 residues. Per the germline V gene, CDR1 is SGHNT and CDR2 is YENEEA. The V end was cut by 5 bases, the J end by 0 bases, with 16 bases between. As DNA, the CDR3 is TGTGCCAGCAGCCATTCACGCCTCGGGGCGAACACCGGGGAGCTGTTTTTT. It yields the protein CASSHSRLGANTGELFF.

The J gene is TRBJ2-1, the V gene TRBV6-5; perhaps TRBD2 as D (5 bases). V was shortened by 4 bases and J by 4 bases, with 11 bases between the two germline ends. Looked up from germline, CDR1 is MNHEY and CDR2 is SVGAGI. The CDR3 runs to 14 residues. In DNA form, the CDR3 reads TGTGCCAGCAGTTCCGGACTGGGTTACAATGAGCAGTTCTTC. Translation gives CASSSGLGYNEQFF.

The table lists this clone with a few counts. The chain uses TRBV5-4 and TRBJ1-5; D is undetermined. Trimming took 2 bases from V and 0 from J, leaving 3 bases between them. This CDR3 has 13 amino acids. Germline lookup yields CDR1 SGHNT and CDR2 YYREEE (reference sequence). CDR3: CASSLGSNQPQHF. In DNA form, the CDR3 reads TGTGCCAGCAGCTTAGGTAGCAATCAGCCCCAGCATTTT.

This clone occurred once. V usage is TRBV18 and J usage is TRBJ2-7; the D is unclear. This CDR3 has 13 amino acids. V shed 3 bases and J shed 7 bases, with 13 bases lying between them. The germline CDR1 and CDR2 sequences are KGHSH and LQKENI. The CDR3 coding sequence is TGTGCCAGCTCACCGAACGATTATAATGAGCAGTACGTC. It yields the protein CASSPNDYNEQYV.

V gene TRBV7-2 combines with J gene TRBJ1-2; D is unclear. Germline V gene lookup returns CDR1 SGHTA and CDR2 FQGNSA. Between the trimmed V and J ends, which lost 5 bases and 7 bases, there was a span of 14 bases. The CDR3 extends over 13 amino acids. CDR3 sequence: CASSQDWGGGYTF. DNA of the CDR3: TGTGCCAGCAGCCAGGACTGGGGTGGTGGCTACACCTTC.

J is TRBJ1-2 and V is TRBV5-1, with TRBD1 matching 8 bases. Germline V gene sequence: CDR1 SGHRS, CDR2 YFSETQ. The CDR3 consists of 14 residues. The trim removed 4 bases at V and 7 bases at J, leaving 9 bases unmatched. The chain's CDR3 is CASSTPGTGFGYTF. The CDR3 DNA follows: TGCGCCAGCAGCACTCCCGGGACAGGTTTTGGCTACACCTTC.

V and J are TRBV10-3 and TRBJ1-4; 9 nucleotides align to TRBD1. Germline CDR1 ENHRY, CDR2 SYGVKD. Germline trimming cut 10 bases from V and 6 bases from J; bases unmatched to any gene: 6. The CDR3 extends over 13 amino acids. The CDR3 bases are TGTGCCAGTACAGGGGGCGTTCATGAAAAACTGTTTTTT. It translates to CASTGGVHEKLFF.

This chain links TRBV7-2 with TRBJ2-5, with TRBD2 matching 7 bases. Germline CDR1 reads SGHTA; CDR2 reads FQGNSA. The ends lost 1 base at V and 9 bases at J; junction bases unmatched: 8. The CDR3 is 14 residues long. The CDR3 DNA reads TGTGCCAGCAGCTTAGATACTAGCGTGAGGGCCCAGTACTTC. Residues: CASSLDTSVRAQYF.

This clone was recorded only once. The chain couples TRBV5-6 to TRBJ2-7; 12 nucleotides line up with TRBD1. The CDR3 runs to 16 residues. Per germline, CDR1 SGHDT and CDR2 YYEEEE. Trimming cost V 0 bases and J 4 bases; bases outside gene matches: 5. This chain's CDR3 is CASSLGGTGGLYEQYF. The CDR3, as DNA: TGTGCCAGCAGCTTGGGGGGGACAGGGGGCCTGTACGAGCAGTACTTC. The full variable domain, with the rest looked up from reference TRBV5-6 and TRBJ2-7, is DAGVTQSPTHLIKTRGQQVTLRCSPKSGHDTVSWYQQALGQGPQFIFQYYEEEERQRGNFPDRFSGHQFPNYSSELNVNALLLGDSALYLCASSLGGTGGLYEQYFGPGTRLTVT.

This chain links TRBV18 with TRBJ1-2, with 10 bases aligning to TRBD1. CDR1 and CDR2 from the germline V gene are KGHSH and LQKENI. V gave up 4 bases and J gave up 12 bases; unmatched junction bases: 14. The CDR3 runs to 15 residues. This chain's CDR3 is CASSQNHPGQGSNTF. In nucleotides, the CDR3 is TGTGCCAGCTCACAGAACCACCCGGGACAGGGGTCCAACACCTTC.

This clone was seen just once. The rearrangement joins TRBV7-2 to TRBJ2-3, with D unresolved. Germline CDR1 and CDR2: SGHTA and FQGNSA. The germline V and J ends were trimmed by 5 bases and 7 bases, with 16 bases remaining between them. This CDR3 is 14 amino acids long. Written as DNA, the CDR3 is TGTGCCAGCAGCAAGGGTGGGTCTGGGAATACGCAGTATTTT. This codes for CASSKGGSGNTQYF.

The genes are TRBV27 and TRBJ1-5; a weak D match, TRBD1 (6 bases). The CDR3 has 14 residues. Trimming took off 6 bases at V and 4 bases at J, with 13 bases between the two ends. CDR1 and CDR2 from the germline V gene are MNHEY and SMNVEV (reference sequence). The CDR3 sequence is CASSPRQVNQPQHF. The CDR3, as DNA: TGTGCCAGCAGCCCTCGACAGGTAAATCAGCCCCAGCATTTT.

This sequence joins TRBV27 and TRBJ2-7; 9 bases are shared with TRBD1. Losses at the gene ends were 5 bases for V and 5 bases for J; bases not matched to a gene: 4. The germline V gene has CDR1 MNHEY and CDR2 SMNVEV (reference sequence). The CDR3 spans 13 residues. In DNA, the CDR3 is TGTGCCAGCAGTCCCAGACAGGGGGACGAGCAGTACTTC. This sequence encodes CASSPRQGDEQYF.

This clone was counted a single time. The chain recombines TRBV5-1 with TRBJ2-6; maybe TRBD1 (5 bases). V was shortened by 4 bases and J by 0 bases, with 14 bases between the two germline ends. The CDR3 has 17 amino acids. The germline gives CDR1 SGHRS, CDR2 YFSETQ. The CDR3 DNA reads TGCGCCAGCAGCCTACAACAGACAGTCTCTGGGGCCAACGTCCTGACTTTC. Translation gives CASSLQQTVSGANVLTF.

The chain employs TRBV7-2 and TRBJ2-3; D call uncertain. The CDR3 totals 16 residues. The ends were cut back, 1 base at V and 1 base at J, with 12 bases in the middle. The V gene's germline CDR1 is SGHTA and CDR2 FQGNSA. The CDR3 region has the DNA TGTGCCAGCAGCTTAGGGTTCACGGATCGCACAGATACGCAGTATTTT. This gives the protein CASSLGFTDRTDTQYF.

V usage is TRBV6-1 and J usage is TRBJ1-5; D ambiguous. The V gene's germline CDR1 is MNHNS and CDR2 SASEGT. CDR3 length: 18 amino acids. The V end lost 1 base, the J end lost 8 bases, and 24 bases lay between the germline ends. CDR3 sequence: CASSEGRSFPMVWEPQHF. CDR3 DNA sequence: TGTGCCAGCAGTGAAGGGCGATCCTTCCCTATGGTGTGGGAGCCCCAGCATTTT.

This chain links TRBV7-2 with TRBJ1-1; the match to TRBD1 covers 7 bases. The trim removed 1 base at V and 1 base at J, leaving 9 bases unmatched. The CDR3 consists of 17 residues. Germline V gene sequence: CDR1 SGHTA, CDR2 FQGNSA. CDR3 sequence (DNA): TGTGCCAGCAGCTTAGTGGTGGGCAGGGGGGCGAACACTGAAGCTTTCTTT. Its protein is CASSLVVGRGANTEAFF.

The chain links TRBV15 to TRBJ1-4, with 7 bases that match TRBD1. This CDR3 spans 16 amino acids. V lost 0 bases to trimming and J lost 8 bases; unmatched junction nucleotides: 9. Looked up from germline, CDR1 is LNHNV and CDR2 is YYDKDF (reference sequence). CDR3 sequence reads: CATSRDQQGNLEKLFF. The CDR3 nucleotides read TGTGCCACCAGCAGAGATCAACAGGGGAATTTGGAAAAACTGTTTTTT.

The chain employs TRBV28 and TRBJ1-2; TRBD1 might be the D (5 bases). Trimming cost V 2 bases and J 11 bases, with 12 bases left between them. Germline-derived CDR1 and CDR2 are MDHEN and SYDVKM. This CDR3 is built from 12 residues. The CDR3 DNA sequence: TGTGCCAGCAGTTTAACGTGGGACGTGTACACCTTC. Amino acids: CASSLTWDVYTF.

The chain is built from TRBV2 and TRBJ1-6, with 7 nucleotides matching TRBD1. After removal of 6 bases from V and 10 bases from J, the junction contained 9 bases not matched to a gene. This CDR3 has 14 residues. Germline values: CDR1 SNHLY, CDR2 FYNNEI. The CDR3 region has the DNA TGTGCCAGCAGAGGACAGGAGCTTTTGTCACCCCTCCACTTT. This codes for CASRGQELLSPLHF.

This rearrangement joins TRBV6-1 to TRBJ2-3; TRBD2 matches 7 bases. Losses at the gene ends were 5 bases for V and 2 bases for J; bases not matched to a gene: 4. Looked up from germline, CDR1 is MNHNS and CDR2 is SASEGT. The CDR3 is 14 amino acids. CDR3: CASSLREATDTQYF. CDR3 in DNA: TGTGCCAGCAGTCTTCGGGAGGCCACAGATACGCAGTATTTT.

This clone was picked up one time. The rearrangement uses TRBV6-6 and TRBJ1-2; TRBD1 matches 8 bases. Per germline, CDR1 MNHNY and CDR2 SVGAGI (reference sequence). V was clipped by 5 bases and J by 3 bases; unmatched bases: 11. The length of the CDR3 is 16 residues. CDR3 sequence: CASSILQGVMYYGYTF. CDR3 nucleotides: TGTGCCAGCAGTATACTACAGGGGGTTATGTACTATGGCTACACCTTC.

J is TRBJ2-2 and V is TRBV11-3; TRBD1 matches at 9 bases. Trimming took 4 bases from V and 5 from J; bases not matched to a gene: 5. In germline, CDR1 is SGHNT, CDR2 YENEEA. This CDR3 spans 15 amino acids. CDR3 residues: CASSSTGGYTGELFF. The CDR3 DNA sequence: TGTGCCAGCAGCTCTACAGGGGGCTATACCGGGGAGCTGTTTTTT.

The gene calls are TRBV5-1 and TRBJ1-2; TRBD1 is a possible D gene (5 bases). V was shortened by 9 bases and J by 8 bases, with 14 bases between the two germline ends. Germline CDR1 is SGHRS and CDR2 is YFSETQ. This CDR3 has 11 amino acids. In DNA form, the CDR3 reads TGCGCCAACACCCGTGAGGGGGGCTACACCTTC. Encoded protein: CANTREGGYTF.

The chain recombines TRBV30 with TRBJ2-2; no clear D gene. The CDR3 totals 11 residues. The V end lost 2 bases, the J end lost 11 bases, and 9 bases lay between the germline ends. The V gene's germline CDR1 is GTSNPN and CDR2 SVGIG (reference sequence). Here the CDR3 reads CAWSRTTELFF. DNA for the CDR3: TGTGCCTGGAGTCGGACGACCGAGCTGTTTTTT.